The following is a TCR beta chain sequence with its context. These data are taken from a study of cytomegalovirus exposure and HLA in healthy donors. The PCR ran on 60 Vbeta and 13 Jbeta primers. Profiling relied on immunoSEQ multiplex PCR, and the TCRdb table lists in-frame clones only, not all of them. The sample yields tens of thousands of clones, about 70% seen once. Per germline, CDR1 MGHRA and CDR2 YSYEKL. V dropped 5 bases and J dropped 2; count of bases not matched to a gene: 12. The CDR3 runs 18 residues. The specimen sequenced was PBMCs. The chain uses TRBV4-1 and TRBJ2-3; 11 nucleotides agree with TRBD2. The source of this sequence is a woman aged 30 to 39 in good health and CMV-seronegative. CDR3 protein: CASSNRPTSGGHTDTQYF. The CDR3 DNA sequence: TGCGCCAGCAGCAACCGGCCCACTAGCGGGGGCCACACAGATACGCAGTATTTT.